The 23 T cell receptor beta chains below all came from one sample that was sequenced in a study of blood T cell repertoires in COVID-19. The protocol was immunoSEQ multiplex PCR, while the TCRdb copy is restricted to in-frame clones and leaves out a portion. This table has 95,000 to 120,000 clones, around 84% appearing once. The sample taken for sequencing was peripheral blood. These receptors came from a human donor in a cohort sampled during active COVID-19.

The chain joins TRBV19 to TRBJ2-6; D possibly corresponds to TRBD1 (7 bases). This CDR3 is 17 amino acids long. V was trimmed by 5 bases and J by 4 bases, leaving 18 bases between them. Germline V lookup: CDR1 LNHDA, CDR2 SQIVND (reference sequence). Written as DNA, the CDR3 is TGTGCCAGTAGTCGACAGGGAGGTCCGGGAGGGGCCAACGTCCTGACTTTC. Its protein is CASSRQGGPGGANVLTF.

This chain links TRBV19 with TRBJ1-1; 7 bases are shared with TRBD1. Germline lookup yields CDR1 LNHDA and CDR2 SQIVND (reference sequence). CDR3 length: 15 residues. V was clipped by 7 bases and J by 6 bases; unmatched bases: 14. Here the CDR3 DNA reads TGTGCCAGTACCGACGGGGCAAGCCAGGGGGCTGAAGCTTTCTTT. Translated, it gives CASTDGASQGAEAFF.

This rearrangement joins TRBV3-1 (or the pseudogene TRBV3-2) to TRBJ2-1, with D unresolved. V shed 1 base and J shed 12 bases, with 10 bases lying between them. CDR1 LGHDT and CDR2 YNNKEL come from the germline V gene (reference sequence). CDR3 length: 12 residues. The CDR3 protein is CASSQAAARQFF. The CDR3 coding sequence is TGTGCCAGCAGCCAAGCCGCGGCACGGCAGTTCTTC.

This clone turned up a few times. This rearrangement joins TRBV15 to TRBJ2-1; D might be TRBD1 (7 bases). There are 15 residues in the CDR3. Germline V gene data show CDR1 as LNHNV and CDR2 as YYDKDF (reference sequence). The ends were cut back, 1 base at V and 10 bases at J, with 17 bases in the middle. The CDR3 protein is CATSRGEGGGEEQFF. CDR3 nucleotides: TGTGCCACCAGCAGAGGGGAAGGGGGCGGGGAGGAGCAGTTCTTC.

The V and J genes are TRBV29-1 and TRBJ2-1; no reliable D call. V lost 7 bases and J 9 bases, leaving 10 bases between the germline ends. Germline CDR1 reads SQVTM; CDR2 reads ANQGSEA. This CDR3 region has 10 residues. The CDR3 DNA reads as TGCAGCGCCTTAGTTGGTGAGCAGTTCTTC. This codes for CSALVGEQFF.

The J gene is TRBJ2-2, the V gene TRBV2, with D maybe TRBD1 (6 bases). Trimming left V 2 bases short and J 4 bases short, with 14 bases between. This CDR3 spans 16 amino acids. Germline CDR1 and CDR2: SNHLY and FYNNEI. CDR3 in DNA: TGTGCCAGCAGTGAATCCCCACGGACAGTCACCGGGGAGCTGTTTTTT. Its protein product is CASSESPRTVTGELFF.

This chain uses TRBV19 with TRBJ2-7; 7 bases align to TRBD2. The length of the CDR3 is 16 residues. The V gene's germline CDR1 is LNHDA and CDR2 SQIVND (reference sequence). V gave up 2 bases and J gave up 0 bases; unmatched junction bases: 7. The CDR3 loop reads CASSIRRGTPSYEQYF. CDR3 in DNA: TGTGCCAGTAGTATACGGCGGGGGACTCCCTCCTACGAGCAGTACTTC.

The genes are TRBV5-4 and TRBJ1-2; TRBD1 agrees at 7 bases. The germline V gene encodes CDR1 SGHNT and CDR2 YYREEE (reference sequence). The J segment lost 5 bases and the V segment lost 0 bases, leaving 7 bases of the junction unmatched. The CDR3 contains 15 residues. This chain's CDR3 is CASSLVPGGNYGYTF. The CDR3 DNA sequence: TGTGCCAGCAGCTTGGTCCCAGGGGGGAATTATGGCTACACCTTC.

This clone has only a few counts. The chain is built from TRBV19 and TRBJ2-7, with TRBD1 matching over 8 bases. With 6 bases clipped from V and 3 bases from J, the junction kept 10 bases outside the gene matches. Germline assignment: CDR1 LNHDA and CDR2 SQIVND (reference sequence). The CDR3 is 15 residues long. The CDR3 DNA follows: TGTGCCAGTAGGAGGGACGGACAGGGAGGCTACGAGCAGTACTTC. Amino acid sequence: CASRRDGQGGYEQYF.

The chain joins TRBV11-2 to TRBJ2-1, with 9 bases aligning to TRBD1. After removal of 5 bases from V and 8 bases from J, the junction contained 10 bases not matched to a gene. There are 15 residues in the CDR3. Germline loops: CDR1 SGHAT, CDR2 FQNNGV. The CDR3 bases are TGTGCCAGCAGCCCACCCGGACAGGGGTTCTATGAGCAGTTCTTC. Protein product: CASSPPGQGFYEQFF.

This clone has a handful of counts. The CDR3 region has the DNA TGTGCCAGCAGTCGGACAGGCCACACCGGGGAGCTGTTTTTT. As protein: CASSRTGHTGELFF. This chain connects TRBV6-2 or TRBV6-3 to TRBJ2-2; 7 bases match TRBD1. The CDR3 spans 14 residues. CDR1 is MNHEY and CDR2 is SVGEGT in the germline V gene. The junction had 3 bases not matched to a gene; V was cut back by 5 bases and J by 3 bases.

The chain recombines TRBV6-5 with TRBJ2-7; TRBD1 matches at 10 bases. The V gene's germline CDR1 is MNHEY and CDR2 SVGAGI. J gave up 2 bases and V 0 bases, and 1 base lay outside the gene matches. This CDR3 is 15 amino acids long. The DNA for the CDR3 is TGTGCCAGCAGTTACTCGGGACAGGGGACCTACGAGCAGTACTTC. It translates to CASSYSGQGTYEQYF.

The chain couples TRBV3-1 (or the pseudogene TRBV3-2) to TRBJ1-4; D is unclear. The CDR3 has 14 residues. V gave up 1 base and J gave up 5 bases, with 8 bases separating them. Germline assignment: CDR1 LGHDT and CDR2 YNNKEL (reference sequence). CDR3 sequence (DNA): TGTGCCAGCAGCCAAGCAGGAGGGAATGAAAAACTGTTTTTT. Translation: CASSQAGGNEKLFF.

The chain is built from TRBV24-1 and TRBJ2-1; D gene unclear. The CDR3 consists of 14 residues. Germline V CDR1 and CDR2: KGHDR, SFDVKD. The V end lost 3 bases, the J end lost 7 bases, and 12 bases lay between the germline ends. CDR3: CATSDPDPGNEQFF. The CDR3 DNA sequence: TGTGCCACCAGTGATCCCGACCCCGGGAATGAGCAGTTCTTC.

The J gene is TRBJ1-2, the V gene TRBV6-5, with D possibly being TRBD1 (6 bases). The CDR3 is 13 residues long. Germline values: CDR1 MNHEY, CDR2 SVGAGI. V lost 0 bases and J lost 4, with 6 bases in between. In DNA form, the CDR3 reads TGTGCCAGCAGTTACTCCAGGGGCTATGGCTACACCTTC. As protein: CASSYSRGYGYTF.

The V call is TRBV3-1 (or the pseudogene TRBV3-2), the J call TRBJ1-6; 7 bases are a match to TRBD1. With V trimmed by 6 bases and J by 4 bases, 6 bases remained unmatched. There are 15 residues in the CDR3. In germline, CDR1 is LGHDT, CDR2 YNNKEL (reference sequence). DNA for the CDR3: TGTGCCAGCAGACCCCGGGACAGTTATAATTCACCCCTCCACTTT. The encoded protein is CASRPRDSYNSPLHF.

The V gene is TRBV3-1 (or the pseudogene TRBV3-2), the J gene TRBJ1-1; D might be TRBD1 (5 bases). Germline CDR1 LGHDT, CDR2 YNNKEL (reference sequence). Trimming pared 4 bases from V and 4 bases from J, leaving 10 bases between. CDR3 length: 13 amino acids. In DNA, the CDR3 is TGTGCCAGCAGCCGGAGGGGTGGCACTGAAGCTTTCTTT. Protein sequence: CASSRRGGTEAFF.

The chain employs TRBV3-1 (or the pseudogene TRBV3-2) and TRBJ1-6; D gene ambiguous. The CDR3 sequence is 14 residues long. CDR1 is LGHDT, CDR2 YNNKEL, per germline (reference sequence). Trimming shortened V by 1 base and J by 10 bases, and 11 bases separated the two germline ends. The CDR3 DNA follows: TGTGCCAGCAGCCAAGTCACAGAGGGATCACCCCTCCACTTT. Protein sequence: CASSQVTEGSPLHF.

This sequence joins TRBV7-2 and TRBJ2-3; D is perhaps TRBD2 (5 bases). The V and J ends lost 6 bases and 2 bases respectively, with 12 bases between them. CDR3 size: 14 residues. From germline, CDR1 is SGHTA and CDR2 FQGNSA. CDR3 region: CASRPGIHTDTQYF. CDR3 DNA sequence: TGTGCCAGCAGACCCGGGATCCACACAGATACGCAGTATTTT.

The chain has TRBV29-1 and TRBJ2-3; 8 positions match TRBD1. Germline CDR1 and CDR2: SQVTM and ANQGSEA. The CDR3 loop spans 15 amino acids. V was pared by 7 bases and J by 4 bases, with 13 bases of the junction left unmatched. The CDR3: CSGGEGTGSPDTQYF. The CDR3 DNA is TGCAGCGGTGGTGAGGGGACAGGTTCCCCAGATACGCAGTATTTT.

The chain uses TRBV6-2 or TRBV6-3 and TRBJ1-6, with D perhaps matching TRBD1 (6 bases). Germline CDR1 MNHEY, CDR2 SVGEGT. The CDR3 sequence is 15 residues long. Between the trimmed V and J ends, which lost 6 bases and 3 bases, there was a span of 12 bases. The CDR3 nucleotides read TGTGCCAGCAGGTACGACAGGATCTATAATTCACCCCTCCACTTT. Translated: CASRYDRIYNSPLHF.

V usage is TRBV20-1 and J usage is TRBJ1-1; D gene ambiguous. The V gene's germline CDR1 is DFQATT and CDR2 SNEGSKA (reference sequence). The CDR3 is 11 amino acids. The V gene lost 3 bases and the J gene lost 1 base, with 3 bases spanning the gap. The CDR3 loop reads CSASQNTEAFF. For the CDR3, the DNA is TGCAGTGCTAGCCAGAACACTGAAGCTTTCTTT.

The CDR3 bases are TGTGCCTGGTCTAGGGACACTTCTTCCTACGAGCAGTACTTC. Its translation is CAWSRDTSSYEQYF. V is TRBV30 and J is TRBJ2-7; a possible D gene is TRBD1 (6 bases). V was pared by 5 bases and J by 1 base, with 15 bases between. Looked up from germline, CDR1 is GTSNPN and CDR2 is SVGIG (reference sequence). The CDR3 contains 14 residues. Complete variable domain (other parts from reference TRBV30 and TRBJ2-7): SQTIHQWPATLVQPVGSPLSLECTVEGTSNPNLYWYRQAAGRGLQLLFYSVGIGQISSEVPQNLSASRPQDRQFILSSKKLLLSDSGFYLCAWSRDTSSYEQYFGPGTRLTVT.